The rows below give T cell receptor beta chains drawn from one sample of a study of cytomegalovirus exposure and HLA in healthy donors. Using immunoSEQ multiplex PCR, the repertoire was profiled, and TCRdb retains in-frame clones only, with some absent. This repertoire shows approximately 220,000 clones, about 79% found once; its top ten account for about 2%. Material: PBMCs. These receptors all stem from a male donor in good health and CMV-seronegative. The conserved cysteine and the conserved F or W are not part of the CDR3 here.

v_call,cdr3_aa
TRBV19,ASKGGSGQGRVGAF
TRBV6-5,ASSSPGLGLNEQF
TRBV27,ASSLFGWSGNTIY
TRBV7-9,ASSLGDRVIRTEAF
TRBV5-6,ASSSLKERGGNQPQH
TRBV2,ASSRREEETQY
TRBV19,ASSIQQGLTYEQY
TRBV4-3,ASSQEVRQETQY
TRBV29-1,SVATIAGDNEQF
TRBV7-8,ASSLFGSTGDNSPLH
TRBV11-3,ASSFRGGGATADTQY
TRBV5-6,ASSRRGGGVDTQY
TRBV15,AIDTGELF
TRBV5-1,ASSFRTGWGEQF
TRBV28,ASTPPEGYGYT
TRBV7-9,ASSSTYEQY
TRBV27,ASSLDSMSSYEQY
TRBV7-2,ASSLAAWDRGF
TRBV7-9,SSSLWLDTQY
TRBV11-3,ASSLDTYGNTIY
TRBV30,AWSWGGQAYEQY
TRBV9,ASSVGPTSPSGYT
TRBV6-4,ASSRTSGKYAGELF
TRBV6-5,ASSTRQGKQPQH
TRBV6-5,ASSTGEGEQY
TRBV7-6,ASSPAGQGAYGYT
TRBV7-7,ASSLGDTKTTEAF
TRBV5-1,ASSGDSNEKLF
TRBV7-9,ASSTQDRGWSGELF
TRBV6-1,ASRTGGGGANVLT
TRBV10-3,AITKGQGAGNYGYT
TRBV6-5,ASRRETEAF
TRBV5-5,ASSWGTGNEKLF
TRBV15,ATDTGGLSSYNEQF
TRBV25-1,ASSELGDSNEKLF
TRBV5-8,ASSTRGTDSPLH
TRBV5-6,ASSLGSSAYEQY
TRBV11-1,ASSRQGASWANTEAF
TRBV7-7,ASSFGEANTGELF
TRBV19,ASSIIFIQGANSDTQY
TRBV2,ARGLAGGTGELF